This TCR beta chain was found in a study of T cell responses to AZD1222 COVID-19 vaccine. TCRdb's table, derived via immunoSEQ multiplex PCR, lists solely in-frame clones and lacks some. The data hold about 48,000 clones, with around nine tenths observed a single time. The study, taken as a whole, reports: Repertoire sampling occurred only after the peak T cell response. Donors in the cohort were predominantly white British and more often female, and clonal diversity was possibly underestimated.

As concerns this clone: Its antigen is undetermined.

Sequences were derived from peripheral blood, sampled 28 days after the second AZD1222 dose. The receptor's source is an adult who received the AZD1222 COVID-19 vaccine.

CDR3 nucleotide sequence: TGTGCCAGCAGCTTAGGAGGCAGGGTGTCTACCCTCCACTTT. It codes for CASSLGGRVSTLHF. This chain connects TRBV7-2 to TRBJ1-6; a possible D gene is TRBD1 (5 bases). The V end was cut by 1 base, the J end by 14 bases, with 15 bases between. The germline V gene encodes CDR1 SGHTA and CDR2 FQGNSA. The CDR3 is made up of 14 amino acids.